This record looks at one T cell receptor (beta chain) sequence and its context. This table comes from immunoSEQ multiplex PCR, and its TCRdb copy is limited to in-frame clones, with some not included. Among around 260,000 clones, less than 95% were seen once, and the ten largest hold approximately 3%. J lost 5 bases, V lost 2 bases, and 13 bases had no gene match. CDR1 is SGHDT, CDR2 YYEEEE, per germline. This CDR3 is 16 amino acids long. The sample is drawn from a study of cytomegalovirus exposure and HLA in healthy donors. This receptor was identified in a woman aged 30 to 39 in good health and CMV-seronegative. V and J are TRBV5-6 and TRBJ2-7; 7 nucleotides align to TRBD2. The sample consisted of PBMCs. The CDR3 coding sequence is TGTGCCAGCAGCTTTCCGTCGGCGGGAGCCCCTGACGAGCAGTACTTC. As protein: CASSFPSAGAPDEQYF.